The 3 T cell receptor beta chains reported below all come from one sample, sequenced in a study of early T cells in non-severe SARS-CoV-2 infection. TCRdb reprocessed the 5' RACE reads via MiXCR and lists one record per CDR3 protein. Among 51,000 or so distinct CDR3 sequences listed, about 10% were seen once. The sequencing input was whole blood. Every receptor here comes from an adult who was a healthcare worker with PCR-confirmed SARS-CoV-2 infection or an uninfected control (not recorded which).

The chain is built from TRBV11-2 and TRBJ2-1, with D uncertain. The germline V and J ends were trimmed by 5 bases and 9 bases, with 17 bases remaining between them. Germline CDR1 SGHAT, CDR2 FQNNGV. CDR3 length: 14 amino acids. The CDR3 DNA reads as TGTGCCAGCAGCCCCAAGTTGTTCTCGGGTGAGCAGTTCTTC. Translation gives CASSPKLFSGEQFF.

J is TRBJ1-2 and V is TRBV6-2 or TRBV6-3; D is undetermined. Looked up from germline, CDR1 is MNHEY and CDR2 is SVGEGT. Between the trimmed V and J ends, which lost 2 bases and 4 bases, there was a span of 14 bases. CDR3 length: 15 residues. This CDR3 is CASSYGPMTGYGYTF. The DNA for the CDR3 is TGTGCCAGCAGTTACGGACCGATGACTGGCTATGGCTACACCTTC.

This clonotype ranks as large. The chain uses TRBV28 and TRBJ2-7; 8 bases fit TRBD1. The V gene end was trimmed by 6 bases and the J gene end by 5 bases; junction bases not matched to a gene: 9. The CDR3 is 14 amino acids. The germline CDR1 and CDR2 sequences are MDHEN and SYDVKM. The CDR3 spells CASSWTGRIDEQYF. The CDR3 nucleotides are TGTGCCAGCAGCTGGACAGGGAGGATCGACGAGCAGTACTTC.